This is a list of T cell receptor beta chains from one sample in a study of PD-L1 blockade in urothelial cancer. Sequenced by immunoSEQ multiplex PCR; TCRdb stores in-frame clones only, minus some. The sample holds 35,000 to 40,000 clones, roughly 82% seen once. Sequenced material: PBMCs, taken around atezolizumab (anti-PD-L1) treatment. These receptors came from a man aged 55 to 69 with urothelial cancer. The CDR3 runs from the conserved cysteine through the conserved F or W. Fields, in order: CDR3 length, J gene, V gene, CDR3 protein.

>17|TRBJ2-7|TRBV28
CASSPYAPGGTINEQYF
>15|TRBJ2-3|TRBV6-5
CASSLGGGSTDTQYF
>14|TRBJ2-7|TRBV27
CASSSGMRSYEQYF
>15|TRBJ1-5|TRBV2
CASPPEGRHLRPQHF
>15|TRBJ1-1|TRBV15
CATSRQRQGNTEAFF
>15|TRBJ1-2|TRBV5-1
CASSLSTGANYGYTF
>12|TRBJ1-5|TRBV28
CASSLSDQPQHF
>13|TRBJ1-1|TRBV23-1
CASDRGRDTEAFF
>16|TRBJ1-3|TRBV5-1
CASRTGQGVAGNTIYF
>16|TRBJ2-7|TRBV6-6
CASSYSVLAGSYEQYF
>14|TRBJ2-7|TRBV5-1
CASSFAGTAYEQYF
>12|TRBJ2-7|TRBV2
CASWLGAYEQYF
>11|TRBJ1-2|TRBV28
CASSSHGGYTF
>14|TRBJ2-7|TRBV27
CASSPGQGVGEQYF
>14|TRBJ2-3|TRBV5-1
CATHTGQSTDTQYF
>15|TRBJ1-2|TRBV4-1
CASSRGGTGWYGYTF
>12|TRBJ1-5|TRBV2
CASSGGQEPQHF
>14|TRBJ1-1|TRBV7-3
CASRITGASTEAFF
>13|TRBJ1-3|TRBV15
CATSQREGNTIYF
>15|TRBJ1-2|TRBV2
CASSSGQGAKYGYTF
>14|TRBJ1-2|TRBV5-6
CASSRTATGYGYTF
>14|TRBJ2-1|TRBV19
CASCPLGGIGEQFF
>16|TRBJ1-3|TRBV28
CASSNYDGLSGNTIYF
>11|TRBJ1-1|TRBV30
CAWRLNTEAFF
>17|TRBJ1-5|TRBV2
CASSDMAEGTGNQPQHF
>16|TRBJ1-1|TRBV18
CASSPLPPDRNTEAFF
>14|TRBJ2-5|TRBV5-8
CASSQYRDGETQYF
>11|TRBJ2-5|TRBV20-1
CSASIGETQYF
>14|TRBJ2-1|TRBV18
CASSTSGGYNEQFF
>15|TRBJ2-7|TRBV9
CASSAEVAGPYEQYF
>14|TRBJ2-1|TRBV5-1
CASSYDVGGGEQFF
>16|TRBJ2-5|TRBV11-2
CASSLVWTGVQETQYF
>14|TRBJ1-1|TRBV10-2
CASSAAGLNTEAFF
>13|TRBJ1-1|TRBV14
CASSLRGARAAFF
>13|TRBJ2-2|TRBV9
CASSPRVTGELFF
>15|TRBJ1-4|TRBV18
CASSEGTEYNEKLFF
>13|TRBJ1-2|TRBV5-8
CASTRDREDGYTF
>12|TRBJ1-1|TRBV29-1
CSVDRGGTEAFF
>12|TRBJ1-1|TRBV28
CASVQGFNEAFF
>14|TRBJ2-5|TRBV29-1
CSGAQAGGGETQYF
>16|TRBJ2-3|TRBV7-9
CASSPTYGGQGDTQYF